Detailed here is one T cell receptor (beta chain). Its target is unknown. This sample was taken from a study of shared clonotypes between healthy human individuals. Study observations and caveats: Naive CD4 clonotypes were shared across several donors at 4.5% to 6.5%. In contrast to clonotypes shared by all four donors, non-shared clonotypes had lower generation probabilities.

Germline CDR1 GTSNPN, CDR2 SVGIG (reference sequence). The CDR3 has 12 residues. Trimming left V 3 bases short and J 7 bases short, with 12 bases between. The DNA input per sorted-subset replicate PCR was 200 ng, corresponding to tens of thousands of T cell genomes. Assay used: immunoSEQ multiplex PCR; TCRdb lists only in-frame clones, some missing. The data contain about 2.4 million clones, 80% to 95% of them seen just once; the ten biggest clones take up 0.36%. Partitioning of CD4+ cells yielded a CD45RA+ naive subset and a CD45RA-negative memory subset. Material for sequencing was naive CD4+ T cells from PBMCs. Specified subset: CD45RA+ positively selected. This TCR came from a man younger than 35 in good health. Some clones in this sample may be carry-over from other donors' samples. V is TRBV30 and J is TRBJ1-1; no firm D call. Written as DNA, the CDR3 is TGTGCCTGGAGGGGGAATTCTTTTGAAGCTTTCTTT. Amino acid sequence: CAWRGNSFEAFF.